This T cell receptor (beta chain) was sequenced for a study of control samples from healthy donors and cancer patients. Some clones are missing from TCRdb's copy, which holds only in-frame ones; the method was immunoSEQ multiplex PCR. The data hold about 120,000 clones, with around 87% observed a single time. The germline V gene has CDR1 LGHDT and CDR2 YNNKEL (reference sequence). The germline V and J ends were trimmed by 4 bases and 8 bases, with 9 bases remaining between them. The CDR3 has 12 residues. This clone was counted a single time. This receptor was identified in a woman aged 50 to 60 with colorectal cancer. The source material was PBMCs. The rearrangement uses TRBV3-1 (or the pseudogene TRBV3-2) and TRBJ2-1; D unresolved. CDR3 residues: CASSLLVDEQFF. DNA for the CDR3: TGTGCCAGCAGCCTACTCGTGGATGAGCAGTTCTTC.